The clone carrying this TCR beta chain has a handful of counts. This record belongs to a study of T cell repertoires in cytomegalovirus infection. This CDR3 has 22 amino acids. CDR1 is WSHSY, CDR2 SAAADI, per germline. V dropped 4 bases and J dropped 1 base, with 29 bases sitting between them. MiXCR, run by TCRdb on the reads, gives a single entry per CDR3 protein. This sample has fewer than 200,000 distinct CDR3 sequences, with roughly an eighth found just once. The sequenced material came from PBMCs. The clonotype was recovered from a human donor in good health (CMV status not recorded). Some clones in this sample may be carry-over from other donors' samples. V is TRBV10-2 and J is TRBJ2-6; D is perhaps TRBD1 (6 bases). The CDR3 protein is CASSALVTWGQVVLSGANVLTF. In DNA, the CDR3 is TGCGCCAGCAGTGCCCTTGTAACCTGGGGGCAAGTAGTACTATCTGGGGCCAACGTCCTGACTTTC.